This TCR beta chain came from a study of early T cells in non-severe SARS-CoV-2 infection (dated by TCRdb to the early 2020s). With respect to the entire study: Bulk RNA from unsorted whole blood was used for TCR sequencing, so alpha and beta chains could not be paired.

Library prep was done by 5' RACE. Instrument on record: NextSeq 500. The TCR library protocol attached unique molecular identifiers to individual cDNA molecules to correct for sequencing error and PCR bias. Sequencing covered both TCR alpha and beta chains, and within each sample the abundances of alpha and beta sequences were tightly co-correlated. In the authors' own workflow: Decombinator V4 was used to annotate TCR sequences for V gene, J gene and CDR3. Expanded TCRs were defined as changing significantly between any two time points under a Poisson model with p below 0.0001. TCR abundances were normalised to the total number of TCRs sequenced per sample and were expressed as counts per million. TRAV1-2 paired with TRAJ12, TRAJ20 or TRAJ33 defined MAIT TCRs, while TRAV10 paired with TRAJ18 defined iNKT TCRs. VDJdb, accessed 1 November 2021, was searched for CMV, EBV and SARS-CoV-2 annotated TCRs, excluding TCRs annotated for multiple antigens. TCRdb applied fastp at Q25 and MiXCR to the public reads, then kept only in-frame beta chains. Identical CDR3 proteins give one entry, which carries the most common genes and DNA. What appears here as the V and J calls and clone size reflects TCRdb's work, not the paper's. The sample table holds fewer than 40,000 distinct CDR3 sequences, of which around 5.7% were seen once. In total, the top ten clones hold 4.5% to 5.5% of the sample.

A case-control design nested within a healthcare worker cohort in London, UK, was used, with weekly nasopharyngeal swab PCR tests and blood sampling performed. Healthcare workers were recruited during the week of the UK lockdown, between 23 and 31 March 2020, and followed weekly for up to roughly 16 weeks. This clonotype was recorded a few times. It has no known antigen specificity. No per-base quality is available; no much larger clone lies one base away. Reading the germline V gene gives CDR1 SGHVS and CDR2 FNYEAQ. Reading from cysteine to phenylalanine, the CDR3 counts 14 amino acids. The sequence is cut down to CDR3 DNA, 42 bases in frame from base 1. V drops 5 bases and J drops 4 bases, leaving 11 bases in between. Overall results and qualifications from the work: VDJdb matching was skewed toward anti-spike CD8 responses and likely underestimated virus-specific expansions, missing private and CD4 specificities.

Sequenced material: whole blood. This TCR came from an adult who was a healthcare worker with PCR-confirmed SARS-CoV-2 infection or an uninfected control (not recorded which). The V and J segments used are TRBV7-6 and TRBJ2-2; the D gene is unclear. The CDR3: CASSHLSSTGELFF. The DNA is as follows: TGTGCCAGCAGCCATCTGAGCTCCACCGGGGAGCTGTTTTTT.